Reported below is one T cell receptor (beta chain). Its antigen is as yet unknown. This sample was included in a study of CD8 T cells in Susac syndrome. Whole-study findings and limits: In its TCR sequencing and HLA analysis, the study acknowledged that the number of individuals was relatively small.

CDR1 is SQVTM and CDR2 is ANQGSEA in the germline V gene. V was cut by 8 bases and J by 0 bases, with 9 bases left in between. The CDR3 runs to 12 residues. From blood CD8+ and CD4+ T cells, the TCR beta chain was sequenced. The patients who served as multiple sclerosis controls were treatment-naive and had stable or active relapsing-remitting disease that fulfilled the revised McDonald criteria. Random hexamers served to reverse transcribe about 0.5 to 1 ug RNA. Using its own MiXCR run on the immunoSEQ multiplex PCR reads, TCRdb lists one record per CDR3 protein. The data hold a few hundred thousand distinct CDR3 sequences, with about 90% observed a single time.

This receptor was obtained from a human donor with multiple sclerosis. The material sequenced was CD8+ T cells from PBMCs. This rearrangement joins TRBV29-1 to TRBJ2-3; D might be TRBD2 (5 bases). The CDR3 reads CSSRRSTDTQYF. Here the CDR3 DNA reads TGCAGCAGCCGGAGGAGCACAGATACGCAGTATTTT.